The 21 T cell receptor beta chains given below trace back to one sample, sequenced in a study of shared clonotypes between healthy human individuals. Profiling relied on immunoSEQ multiplex PCR, and the TCRdb table lists in-frame clones only, not all of them. The table includes 950,000 to 1,100,000 clones, about four fifths detected once. Source material: memory CD4+ T cells from PBMCs. The subset: CD45RA-negative fraction. The receptors derive from a man between 18 and 29 years old in good health. Some clones in this sample may be carry-over from other donors' samples.

This clone was found many times. The same CDR3 arises from other DNA sequences in this sample as well. The V gene is TRBV2, the J gene TRBJ2-3; 11 bases agree with TRBD2. Germline CDR1 and CDR2: SNHLY and FYNNEI. The CDR3 is made up of 15 amino acids. With 6 bases clipped from V and 1 base from J, the junction kept 3 bases outside the gene matches. CDR3 nucleotide sequence: TGTGCCAGCAGCCGGGGACTAGCGGGCACAGATACGCAGTATTTT. Amino acids: CASSRGLAGTDTQYF.

The gene calls are TRBV7-6 and TRBJ2-2; 8 bases map to TRBD2. V lost 5 bases and J lost 8; bases outside the gene matches: 4. Germline CDR1 and CDR2: SGHVS and FNYEAQ. This CDR3 has 13 residues. This CDR3 is CASSPIAGGELFF. In nucleotides, the CDR3 is TGTGCCAGCAGCCCCATAGCGGGAGGGGAGCTGTTTTTT.

The chain uses TRBV30 and TRBJ2-1; a weak D match, TRBD2 (5 bases). The CDR3 is 14 residues long. V lost 5 bases and J 4 bases, leaving 15 bases between the germline ends. CDR1 is GTSNPN, CDR2 SVGIG, per germline (reference sequence). Written as DNA, the CDR3 is TGTGCCTGGTCGAGACTAAGAACGTACAATGAGCAGTTCTTC. This translates into CAWSRLRTYNEQFF.

This clone was counted once. V usage is TRBV18 and J usage is TRBJ1-5, with TRBD1 matching over 11 bases. The CDR3 has 16 residues. The V gene end was trimmed by 3 bases and the J gene end by 7 bases; junction bases not matched to a gene: 8. The V gene's germline CDR1 is KGHSH and CDR2 LQKENI. The CDR3 coding sequence is TGTGCCAGCTCACCGACCGGGACAGGGGGTGGGCAGCCCCAGCATTTT. Residues: CASSPTGTGGGQPQHF.

This clone appeared a single time. The chain recombines TRBV18 with TRBJ2-2; 9 positions agree with TRBD1. V lost 6 bases, J lost 5 bases, and 7 bases stayed unmatched. The CDR3 sequence is 15 residues long. CDR1 KGHSH and CDR2 LQKENI come from the germline V gene. In DNA, the CDR3 is TGTGCCAGCTCGCTAACCGGGACAGGGACCGGGGAGCTGTTTTTT. Translating it yields CASSLTGTGTGELFF.

The J gene is TRBJ2-7, the V gene TRBV14, with a tentative D call TRBD2 (5 bases). V was pared by 0 bases and J by 6 bases, with 9 bases between. The CDR3 is 13 residues long. Germline V gene sequence: CDR1 SGHDN, CDR2 FVKESK. CDR3 in amino acids: CASSQDWSGEQYF. The CDR3 coding sequence is TGTGCCAGCAGCCAAGATTGGAGCGGCGAGCAGTACTTC.

The rearrangement uses TRBV7-9 and TRBJ1-1, with no clear D. Looked up from germline, CDR1 is SEHNR and CDR2 is FQNEAQ (reference sequence). CDR3 length: 15 amino acids. Between the trimmed V and J ends, which lost 5 bases and 1 base, there was a span of 14 bases. The CDR3 sequence: CASSDDYQWNTEAFF. In DNA form, the CDR3 reads TGTGCCAGCAGCGACGACTATCAGTGGAACACTGAAGCTTTCTTT.

This chain uses TRBV6-5 with TRBJ2-3, with D unresolved. V lost 7 bases and J 0 bases, leaving 5 bases between the germline ends. CDR1 MNHEY and CDR2 SVGAGI come from the germline V gene. The CDR3 is made up of 12 amino acids. The CDR3 nucleotides read TGTGCCAGCAAGGACAGCACAGATACGCAGTATTTT. Translating it yields CASKDSTDTQYF.

This clone was detected a few times. This sequence joins TRBV11-2 and TRBJ2-3; tentatively, D is TRBD2 (6 bases). V gave up 1 base and J gave up 3 bases, with 11 bases separating them. CDR3 length: 15 amino acids. CDR1 and CDR2 (germline): SGHAT, FQNNGV. DNA of the CDR3: TGTGCCAGCAGCTTAGCCGGAGGGCCGACAGATACGCAGTATTTT. Residues: CASSLAGGPTDTQYF.

The chain joins TRBV5-3 to TRBJ2-7, with 7 positions matching TRBD2. TRBV5-3 is designated an ORF whose function remains uncertain. V shed 4 bases and J 6 bases; nucleotides not matched to a gene: 13. CDR3 length: 15 amino acids. CDR3: CARSAPWTSKGEQYF. The CDR3 region has the DNA TGTGCCAGAAGCGCGCCCTGGACTAGTAAAGGCGAGCAGTACTTC.

This clone showed up just a few times. The V and J genes are TRBV7-3 and TRBJ2-7; the D is unclear. The CDR3 is 14 residues long. V gave up 5 bases and J gave up 9 bases, with 20 bases separating them. CDR1 is SGHTA, CDR2 FQGTGA, per germline. The CDR3 nucleotides are TGTGCCAGCAGCCCCTTGATCTCGGCAGTCGGGCAGTACTTC. Encoded protein: CASSPLISAVGQYF.

The chain carries TRBV5-4 and TRBJ2-1; 8 nucleotides align to TRBD2. The germline CDR1 and CDR2 sequences are SGHNT and YYREEE (reference sequence). The CDR3 contains 14 residues. V trimming: 3 bases; J trimming: 6 bases; junction bases outside the gene matches: 5. CDR3 loop: CASSSGGTSNEQFF. Here the CDR3 DNA reads TGTGCCAGCAGCTCCGGAGGGACTAGCAATGAGCAGTTCTTC.

Of note for this clone: Other DNA sequences in this specimen translate into the identical CDR3. This chain joins TRBV5-1 and TRBJ2-3; 7 bases agree with TRBD2. The V and J ends lost 0 bases and 3 bases, in that order; junction bases with no gene match: 4. Looked up from germline, CDR1 is SGHRS and CDR2 is YFSETQ. CDR3 size: 15 residues. The CDR3 coding sequence is TGCGCCAGCAGCTTGGGGCAGGGAGGGACAGATACGCAGTATTTT. This codes for CASSLGQGGTDTQYF. Full variable domain (remainder filled in from reference TRBV5-1 and TRBJ2-3): KAGVTQTPRYLIKTRGQQVTLSCSPISGHRSVSWYQQTPGQGLQFLFEYFSETQRNKGNFPGRFSGRQFSNSRSEMNVSTLELGDSALYLCASSLGQGGTDTQYFGPGTRLTVL.

V is TRBV10-3 and J is TRBJ1-5; perhaps TRBD1 as D (5 bases). The V end lost 7 bases, the J end lost 6 bases, and 13 bases lay between the germline ends. The germline gives CDR1 ENHRY, CDR2 SYGVKD. This CDR3 spans 13 amino acids. The CDR3 DNA is TGTGCCATCACCAGACAGCCGGGTCAGCCCCAGCATTTT. Translation: CAITRQPGQPQHF.

J is TRBJ2-3 and V is TRBV27, with D unclear. Looked up from germline, CDR1 is MNHEY and CDR2 is SMNVEV (reference sequence). Trimming stripped 6 bases from V and 0 bases from J, with 16 bases between. This CDR3 contains 16 residues. The CDR3 nucleotides read TGTGCCAGCAGCCCGCGACGGAGCTCAAGCACAGATACGCAGTATTTT. Its translation: CASSPRRSSSTDTQYF.

The rearrangement links TRBV19 to TRBJ2-3; weak D call: TRBD2 (6 bases). The CDR3 sequence is 13 residues long. Germline-derived CDR1 and CDR2 are LNHDA and SQIVND (reference sequence). Trimming shortened V by 7 bases and J by 2 bases, and 10 bases separated the two germline ends. The CDR3 loop reads CASNRDFTDTQYF. CDR3 sequence (DNA): TGTGCCAGTAACCGGGACTTCACAGATACGCAGTATTTT. The variable domain in full, with the rest retrieved from reference TRBV19 and TRBJ2-3, is DGGITQSPKYLFRKEGQNVTLSCEQNLNHDAMYWYRQDPGQGLRLIYYSQIVNDFQKGDIAEGYSVSREKKESFPLTVTSAQKNPTAFYLCASNRDFTDTQYFGPGTRLTVL.

The gene calls are TRBV18 and TRBJ1-3; the D gene is possibly TRBD1 (5 bases). The CDR3 consists of 14 residues. Looked up from germline, CDR1 is KGHSH and CDR2 is LQKENI. Trimming shortened V by 2 bases and J by 7 bases, and 12 bases separated the two germline ends. CDR3 coding DNA: TGTGCCAGCTCACCAGGGACCCCAGGGAACACCATATATTTT. It translates to CASSPGTPGNTIYF. Drawing the rest from reference TRBV18 and TRBJ1-3, the complete variable domain is NAGVMQNPRHLVRRRGQEARLRCSPMKGHSHVYWYRQLPEEGLKFMVYLQKENIIDESGMPKERFSAEFPKEGPSILRIQQVVRGDSAAYFCASSPGTPGNTIYFGEGSWLTVV.

This clone has at least ten counts. This chain uses TRBV20-1 with TRBJ1-1; the D is unclear. V was trimmed by 6 bases and J by 1 base, leaving 6 bases between them. CDR3 length: 11 residues. Germline V CDR1 and CDR2: DFQATT, SNEGSKA (reference sequence). DNA of the CDR3: TGCAGTGCAGAAGGGAACACTGAAGCTTTCTTT. Protein: CSAEGNTEAFF.

V is TRBV28 and J is TRBJ2-3; no clear D gene. Germline V gene sequence: CDR1 MDHEN, CDR2 SYDVKM. V was trimmed by 8 bases and J by 6 bases, leaving 9 bases between them. This CDR3 has 11 amino acids. CDR3 in DNA: TGTGCCAGCCGGGTCAGGGATACGCAGTATTTT. Its translation is CASRVRDTQYF.

This clone has more than one count but fewer than ten. The J gene is TRBJ1-5, the V gene TRBV18, with TRBD1 as a possible D gene (5 bases). The CDR3 runs to 14 residues. The V end was cut by 6 bases, the J end by 4 bases, with 13 bases between. In germline, CDR1 is KGHSH, CDR2 LQKENI. CDR3 residues: CASSLDGGNQPQHF. The CDR3, as DNA: TGTGCCAGCTCGTTAGACGGGGGGAATCAGCCCCAGCATTTT.

The gene calls are TRBV5-1 and TRBJ1-1, with D maybe TRBD1 (6 bases). The CDR3 has 14 residues. With 4 bases removed from V and 4 bases from J, the gap between germline ends came to 14 bases. Germline CDR1 is SGHRS and CDR2 is YFSETQ. The CDR3 sequence is CASSPGAGGTEAFF. CDR3 in DNA: TGCGCCAGCAGCCCGGGGGCGGGAGGCACTGAAGCTTTCTTT.